This entry lists 23 T cell receptor beta chains sequenced from one sample in a study of cytomegalovirus exposure and HLA in healthy donors. Use of 60 Vbeta and 13 Jbeta primers characterized the PCR. This table comes from immunoSEQ multiplex PCR, and its TCRdb copy is limited to in-frame clones, with some not included. The repertoire has around 200,000 clones, approximately 80% of them found once; the top ten carry 0.5% to 0.8%. Sequencing used PBMCs. The receptors derive from a boy aged 10-17 years in good health and CMV-seronegative.

Written as DNA, the CDR3 is TGTGCCAGCAAGAAGAGTGCAGGGAAGAACACTGAAGCTTTCTTT. It encodes CASKKSAGKNTEAFF. J is TRBJ1-1 and V is TRBV2; tentatively, D is TRBD1 (5 bases). Deletions cut 7 bases from V and 1 base from J, with 16 bases between. There are 15 residues in the CDR3. The germline V gene has CDR1 SNHLY and CDR2 FYNNEI. Full variable domain (remainder filled in from reference TRBV2 and TRBJ1-1): EPEVTQTPSHQVTQMGQEVILRCVPISNHLYFYWYRQILGQKVEFLVSFYNNEISEKSEIFDDQFSVERPDGSNFTLKIRSTKLEDSAMYFCASKKSAGKNTEAFFGQGTRLTVV.

The chain employs TRBV5-4 and TRBJ2-3; TRBD2 aligns across 8 bases. V lost 0 bases to trimming and J lost 3 bases; unmatched junction nucleotides: 6. The CDR3 is 16 residues long. CDR1 and CDR2 from the germline V gene are SGHNT and YYREEE (reference sequence). The CDR3 nucleotides read TGTGCCAGCAGCTTGGCCACGGGAGGGCCTACAGATACGCAGTATTTT. It yields the protein CASSLATGGPTDTQYF. Filled out from reference TRBV5-4 and TRBJ2-3, the complete variable domain reads ETGVTQSPTHLIKTRGQQVTLRCSSQSGHNTVSWYQQALGQGPQFIFQYYREEENGRGNFPPRFSGLQFPNYSSELNVNALELDDSALYLCASSLATGGPTDTQYFGPGTRLTVL.

The chain couples TRBV19 to TRBJ1-1; 7 nucleotides align to TRBD1. The CDR3 is 13 residues long. The ends lost 8 bases at V and 1 base at J; junction bases unmatched: 4. Germline-derived CDR1 and CDR2 are LNHDA and SQIVND (reference sequence). CDR3 amino acids: CASGGQTNTEAFF. DNA of the CDR3: TGTGCCAGTGGGGGACAGACGAACACTGAAGCTTTCTTT.

This chain connects TRBV6-1 to TRBJ2-3; D uncertain. The V end was cut by 7 bases, the J end by 1 base, with 6 bases between. Germline CDR1 is MNHNS and CDR2 is SASEGT. The length of the CDR3 is 12 residues. The DNA of the CDR3 is TGTGCCAGCACGTCCGGCACAGATACGCAGTATTTT. Amino acid sequence: CASTSGTDTQYF.

The V and J genes are TRBV4-1 and TRBJ2-1; the D gene is possibly TRBD1 (6 bases). There are 13 residues in the CDR3. CDR1 is MGHRA, CDR2 YSYEKL, per germline. V lost 4 bases, J lost 8 bases, and 12 bases lay in between. Written as DNA, the CDR3 is TGCGCCAGCAGCCTCCAGACAGGCCATGAGCAGTTCTTC. This translates into CASSLQTGHEQFF.

This clone turned up a few times. This chain's CDR3 is CASSYSRQSSYNEQFF. DNA for the CDR3: TGTGCCAGCAGTTACTCCCGACAGAGCTCCTACAATGAGCAGTTCTTC. V and J are TRBV6-5 and TRBJ2-1, with D maybe TRBD1 (5 bases). The CDR3 spans 16 residues. The germline CDR1 and CDR2 sequences are MNHEY and SVGAGI. Trimming took off 0 bases at V and 0 bases at J, with 9 bases between the two ends.

This chain links TRBV4-3 with TRBJ1-1; no firm D call. The CDR3 has 14 amino acids. V lost 0 bases to trimming and J lost 4 bases, with 9 bases between them. Germline V gives CDR1 LGHNA, CDR2 YSLEER. The CDR3 coding sequence is TGCGCCAGCAGCCAAGAACGGGGTAGCACTGAAGCTTTCTTT. Protein sequence: CASSQERGSTEAFF.

This clone was counted once. This chain uses TRBV19 with TRBJ2-3; TRBD2 matches at 9 bases. With 6 bases clipped from V and 6 bases from J, the junction kept 16 bases outside the gene matches. This CDR3 region has 17 residues. Germline V gene data show CDR1 as LNHDA and CDR2 as SQIVND (reference sequence). This CDR3 reads CASSLVGTSFRLDTQYF. CDR3 DNA sequence: TGTGCCAGTAGCCTCGTGGGGACTAGCTTTCGACTGGATACGCAGTATTTT.

As to this clone: Sequence at one end of the junction differs from germline and may be a read error. The CDR3 sequence is CASSVDRSGYGYTF. For the CDR3, the DNA is TGTGCCAGTAGTGTAGACCGCTCAGGTTATGGCTACACCTTC. The chain employs TRBV19 and TRBJ1-2; no reliable D call. CDR1 LNHDA and CDR2 SQIVND come from the germline V gene (reference sequence). This CDR3 is 14 amino acids long.

This clone was recorded once. The chain links TRBV6-1 to TRBJ2-7, with 11 bases fitting TRBD2. J was trimmed by 3 bases and V by 8 bases; bases with no gene match: 6. This CDR3 region has 14 residues. The V gene's germline CDR1 is MNHNS and CDR2 SASEGT. The CDR3 DNA reads as TGTGCCAGCCTCCGACTAGCGGGGAACTACGAGCAGTACTTC. This translates into CASLRLAGNYEQYF.

This clone appeared a few times. This chain joins TRBV10-3 and TRBJ1-1, with 7 bases aligning to TRBD1. V dropped 3 bases and J dropped 11; count of bases not matched to a gene: 12. CDR3 length: 14 residues. Germline loops: CDR1 ENHRY, CDR2 SYGVKD. The CDR3 DNA sequence: TGTGCCATCAGTGATGTTTACGGTGAACAGGGGGCTTTCTTT. Translating it yields CAISDVYGEQGAFF.

This clone came up once. J is TRBJ2-7 and V is TRBV7-3; TRBD2 is a possible D gene (7 bases). The CDR3 length is 18 residues. The ends were cut back, 2 bases at V and 1 base at J, with 21 bases in the middle. CDR1 SGHTA and CDR2 FQGTGA come from the germline V gene. CDR3 residues: CASSLGTGRGGQSYEQYF. In DNA form, the CDR3 reads TGTGCCAGCAGCTTAGGGACCGGTCGCGGGGGCCAGTCCTACGAGCAGTACTTC. The variable domain in full, completed from reference TRBV7-3 and TRBJ2-7, reads GAGVSQTPSNKVTEKGKYVELRCDPISGHTALYWYRQSLGQGPEFLIYFQGTGAADDSGLPNDRFFAVRPEGSVSTLKIQRTERGDSAVYLCASSLGTGRGGQSYEQYFGPGTRLTVT.

This clone is a singleton in its sample. The chain uses TRBV7-9 and TRBJ1-5; TRBD1 might be the D (6 bases). This CDR3 spans 16 amino acids. The germline gives CDR1 SEHNR, CDR2 FQNEAQ (reference sequence). The V and J ends lost 0 bases and 4 bases respectively, with 13 bases between them. CDR3 coding DNA: TGTGCCAGCAGCTTAGCCTCTGTGGGGGCTAATCAGCCCCAGCATTTT. Translation gives CASSLASVGANQPQHF.

This chain connects TRBV9 to TRBJ2-3; D is uncertain. CDR3 length equals 14 residues. The germline V gene has CDR1 SGDLS and CDR2 YYNGEE. Between the trimmed V and J ends, which lost 3 bases and 7 bases, there was a span of 15 bases. DNA of the CDR3: TGTGCCAGCAGCGGCACGACGGGTAGGAATACGCAGTATTTT. Translating gives CASSGTTGRNTQYF.

The chain joins TRBV30 to TRBJ1-5; maybe TRBD1 (5 bases). CDR3 length: 13 amino acids. V was cut by 5 bases and J by 4 bases, with 12 bases left in between. Looked up from germline, CDR1 is GTSNPN and CDR2 is SVGIG (reference sequence). The CDR3 DNA reads TGTGCCTGGGCCCCCGGGGGTAATCAGCCCCAGCATTTT. It yields the protein CAWAPGGNQPQHF.

The chain has TRBV12-5 and TRBJ2-6, with 7 bases identical to TRBD1. CDR1 LGHNT and CDR2 FRNRAP come from the germline V gene. The ends lost 0 bases at V and 2 bases at J; junction bases unmatched: 7. The CDR3 length is 18 residues. The CDR3 here is CASGLVRIGQAGANVLTF. DNA of the CDR3: TGTGCTAGTGGTTTGGTACGTATCGGACAGGCTGGGGCCAACGTCCTGACTTTC.

The rearrangement uses TRBV11-2 and TRBJ2-3; D gene uncertain. The CDR3 has 15 amino acids. Trimming left V 5 bases short and J 5 bases short, with 17 bases between. CDR1 and CDR2 (germline): SGHAT, FQNNGV. CDR3 in amino acids: CASSTHPRSQDTQYF. In DNA form, the CDR3 reads TGTGCCAGCAGCACTCATCCCAGGTCTCAAGATACGCAGTATTTT.

The chain has TRBV6-5 and TRBJ2-5; perhaps TRBD1 as D (7 bases). V was trimmed by 5 bases and J by 5 bases, leaving 15 bases between them. The length of the CDR3 is 14 residues. Germline CDR1 and CDR2: MNHEY and SVGAGI. Here the CDR3 DNA reads TGTGCCAGCAGTCCGCGGACAGGAGGGGAGACCCAGTACTTC. Protein product: CASSPRTGGETQYF.

The chain employs TRBV29-1 and TRBJ1-2, with 12 positions matching TRBD1. The CDR3 consists of 15 residues. Per germline, CDR1 SQVTM and CDR2 ANQGSEA. The ends lost 6 bases at V and 3 bases at J; junction bases unmatched: 8. CDR3 residues: CSVGTGGLLDYGYTF. The CDR3 bases are TGCAGCGTGGGGACAGGGGGCCTTCTCGACTATGGCTACACCTTC. Complete variable domain (other parts from reference TRBV29-1 and TRBJ1-2): SAVISQKPSRDICQRGTSLTIQCQVDSQVTMMFWYRQQPGQSLTLIATANQGSEATYESGFVIDKFPISRPNLTFSTLTVSNMSPEDSSIYLCSVGTGGLLDYGYTFGSGTRLTVV.

The rearrangement uses TRBV4-2 and TRBJ2-2; TRBD1 agrees at 9 bases. Germline CDR1 and CDR2: LGHNA and YNFKEQ. The CDR3 is 15 amino acids. V was clipped by 4 bases and J by 7 bases; unmatched bases: 7. DNA for the CDR3: TGTGCCAGCAGCCCGGACAGGGGAGGGATCGGGGAGCTGTTTTTT. It is translated as CASSPDRGGIGELFF.

The CDR3 sequence is CSSNCRDWEANYGYTF. The CDR3 bases are TGCAGCTCAAACTGCCGGGACTGGGAAGCTAACTATGGCTACACCTTC. The rearrangement links TRBV29-1 to TRBJ1-2; weak D call: TRBD1 (5 bases). The CDR3 length is 16 residues. V was shortened by 8 bases and J by 0 bases, with 22 bases between the two germline ends. Per germline, CDR1 SQVTM and CDR2 ANQGSEA. Full variable domain (missing parts from reference TRBV29-1 and TRBJ1-2): SAVISQKPSRDICQRGTSLTIQCQVDSQVTMMFWYRQQPGQSLTLIATANQGSEATYESGFVIDKFPISRPNLTFSTLTVSNMSPEDSSIYLCSSNCRDWEANYGYTFGSGTRLTVV.

The rearrangement links TRBV12-5 to TRBJ1-4, with 9 bases that match TRBD1. Unmatched junction bases numbered 6, after V lost 5 bases and J lost 5 bases. CDR3 length: 15 residues. Germline values: CDR1 LGHNT, CDR2 FRNRAP. In DNA form, the CDR3 reads TGTGCTAGTGGTAGGACCGGGACAGGGAATGAAAAACTGTTTTTT. It specifies CASGRTGTGNEKLFF. Full variable domain (outside the CDR3, taken from reference TRBV12-5 and TRBJ1-4): DARVTQTPRHKVTEMGQEVTMRCQPILGHNTVFWYRQTMMQGLELLAYFRNRAPLDDSGMPKDRFSAEMPDATLATLKIQPSEPRDSAVYFCASGRTGTGNEKLFFGSGTQLSVL.

In this sample, this clone turned up a few times. The rearrangement uses TRBV2 and TRBJ1-2; D is unclear. The CDR3 totals 12 residues. V dropped 7 bases and J dropped 7 bases, with 13 bases sitting between them. Germline assignment: CDR1 SNHLY and CDR2 FYNNEI. As DNA, the CDR3 is TGTGCCAGCAATTACGGGAGCGGTGGCTACACCTTC. This gives the protein CASNYGSGGYTF. Together with reference TRBV2 and TRBJ1-2, the CDR3 gives the full variable domain: EPEVTQTPSHQVTQMGQEVILRCVPISNHLYFYWYRQILGQKVEFLVSFYNNEISEKSEIFDDQFSVERPDGSNFTLKIRSTKLEDSAMYFCASNYGSGGYTFGSGTRLTVV.